This T cell receptor beta chain was captured by sequencing in a study of T cells in Graves' hyperthyroidism and ophthalmopathy. Study information: Peripheral blood was taken when the disease was first diagnosed, before any treatment began. Whole-study findings and limits: Ophthalmopathy and stable hyperthyroidism were told apart by a 13 V-J model.

Amplification targeted TCR beta CDR3 regions from RNA transcripts. An initial round of RT-PCR targeting the TCR CDR3 relied on the HTBI primer set. TCRdb used MiXCR to reprocess the multiplex PCR reads, holding one entry per CDR3 protein. The table lists a few hundred thousand distinct CDR3 sequences, about 15% of them singletons. In this sample, this clonotype turned up many times. What it binds is unknown. Hyperthyroidism patients were newly diagnosed, had disease duration under 2 months, and were aged 18 to 65 years. Diagnoses rested on clinical symptoms, serum thyroxine and TRAb, thyroid ultrasound and orbital computed tomography. Trimming pared 5 bases from V and 10 bases from J, leaving 12 bases between. This CDR3 region has 12 residues. CDR1 and CDR2 from the germline V gene are DFQATT and SNEGSKA (reference sequence).

The sequenced sample was blood. V and J are TRBV20-1 and TRBJ1-6; D is possibly TRBD1 (5 bases). The origin of this receptor is a woman between 25 and 40 years old with Graves' hyperthyroidism. The DNA of the CDR3 is TGCAGTGCTCCAGACAGCGGATCACCCCTCCACTTT. Translated, it gives CSAPDSGSPLHF.